The TCR beta chain described here comes from a study of blood T cell repertoires in COVID-19. Study in general: T cells, B-cell-depleted T cells, or PBMCs supplied cDNA or gDNA.

The CDR3 is 14 amino acids. Trimming left V 6 bases short and J 1 base short, with 12 bases between. The V gene's germline CDR1 is KGHSH and CDR2 LQKENI. Authors' data handling: Reference gene primer amplification gave estimated nucleated cell counts. Method: immunoSEQ multiplex PCR; TCRdb's copy keeps in-frame clones and lacks some. Clone size and V and J calls were adopted from that table, with D and trimming inferred from the DNA. The sample holds about 260,000 clones; over 75% are singletons and the top ten take more than 0.55%. The receptor was derived from a human donor in a cohort sampled during active COVID-19. The chain joins TRBV18 to TRBJ1-1, with a tentative D call TRBD1 (5 bases). What was sequenced was peripheral blood. CDR3 sequence: CASSQTRENTEAFF. CDR3 sequence (DNA): TGTGCCAGCTCGCAAACCAGGGAGAACACTGAAGCTTTCTTT.